This TCR beta chain is from a study of beta chain features in type 1 diabetes. Study outcomes and limitations: Shortening of TCRB CDR3s, moderate but significant, appeared in all four CD4+ subsets of Type 1 diabetes patients.

The authors reverse transcribed all of the isolated RNA, so sequencing captured expressed TCRB transcripts. Assay: immunoSEQ multiplex PCR; the TCRdb copy retains only in-frame clones and omits some. The table lists 350,000 to 400,000 clones, over 9.5% of them singletons. Only a few counts were recorded for this clone. The antigen is not known. The length of the CDR3 is 17 residues. Trimming removed 4 bases from V and 5 bases from J; junction bases left unmatched: 11. Germline V CDR1 and CDR2: MDHEN, SYDVKM. Sample: naive CD4+ T cells from blood. The chain recombines TRBV28 with TRBJ2-6; 7 positions match TRBD1. The clonotype was recovered from a woman between 18 and 30 years old with type 1 diabetes. Here the CDR3 reads CASSSGQNPRWANVLTF. The CDR3 nucleotides are TGTGCCAGCAGTTCGGGACAGAACCCGCGGTGGGCCAACGTCCTGACTTTC.